This T cell receptor beta chain was documented in a study of vaccination effects on CD4 cells after COVID-19. Peptide-pool stimulation followed by sequencing identified expanded antigen-specific CD4+ clonotypes in the ViraFEST assay. Having been cultured for around nine days, the cells underwent CD4+ T cell isolation. Absence of prior SARS-CoV-2 infection characterized the vaccine recipients, who showed negative nucleocapsid antibodies. A density of more than 1.5 million PBMC per well was used; these cells were cultured with 9.5 to 10 IU/ml IL-2 and roughly 9.5 ug/ml peptides. Overall study results and limits: Marked clonal contraction of both clone types appeared late after vaccination.

About this clone itself: What it recognizes is unknown.

Repertoires were generated with immunoSEQ multiplex PCR, while TCRdb's copy carries only in-frame clones and drops some. The table records about 41,000 clones, around 67% of them present only once. The ends were cut back, 7 bases at V and 2 bases at J, with 7 bases in the middle. Germline assignment: CDR1 DFQATT and CDR2 SNEGSKA (reference sequence). The CDR3 consists of 11 residues. This rearrangement joins TRBV20-1 to TRBJ2-3; D not resolved. The sequence was collected from a human donor who received a COVID-19 vaccine. The input for sequencing was CD4+ T cells from PBMCs cultured with HCoV-OC43 spike peptides, taken before COVID-19 vaccination. Subset noted: HCoV-OC43 spike overlapping peptide pool stimulation. CDR3 DNA: TGCAGTGGGGCGGACACAGATACGCAGTATTTT. Amino acids: CSGADTDTQYF.